This TCR beta chain is from a study of T cell repertoires in cytomegalovirus infection. At the level of the study: The public TCR beta signatures pointed to both CMV infection and matching HLA type.

Germline V lookup: CDR1 SGHTA, CDR2 FQGNSA. The V and J ends lost 0 bases and 2 bases respectively, with 11 bases between them. This CDR3 region has 15 residues. Of note for this clonotype: Antigen unknown.

TCRdb re-called the reads with MiXCR, one entry per CDR3 protein. This repertoire shows nearly 450,000 distinct CDR3 sequences, about a third found once; its top ten account for approximately 13%. The study, taken as a whole, reports: Ex vivo, HLA-C-restricted CMV-specific TCR beta clonotypes prevailed over the rest of the response. Of the TCR beta families, the public ones yielded a cumulative frequency that identified carriers of CMV plus the relevant HLA.

This TCR was recovered from a human donor in good health (CMV status not recorded). Some clones in this sample may be carry-over from other donors' samples. The sequenced sample consisted of PBMCs. This chain links TRBV7-2 with TRBJ2-7, with D possibly called TRBD1 or TRBD2 (5 bases each). The CDR3, as DNA: TGTGCCAGCAGCTTAGCGGGGGACCCAGCCTACGAGCAGTACTTC. This encodes CASSLAGDPAYEQYF.